One sample yielded the 26 T cell receptor beta chains listed below, sequenced in a study of CD8 T cells in Susac syndrome. RNA amounts of about 0.45 to 1 ug underwent reverse transcription with random hexamers. MiXCR was run by TCRdb on the immunoSEQ multiplex PCR reads, yielding one entry per CDR3 protein. The data contain 250,000 to 300,000 distinct CDR3 sequences, roughly 81% of them singletons. Input material: CD8+ T cells from PBMCs. These receptors all come from a human donor with multiple sclerosis.

This clonotype was recorded a few times. The chain combines TRBV6-5 with TRBJ2-7; the match to TRBD2 covers 7 bases. Trimming removed 8 bases from V and 1 base from J; junction bases left unmatched: 8. CDR1 MNHEY and CDR2 SVGAGI come from the germline V gene. The CDR3 is made up of 14 amino acids. The CDR3 sequence: CASGLAGSSYEQYF. The CDR3 coding sequence is TGTGCCAGCGGTTTAGCGGGCTCATCCTACGAGCAGTACTTC.

The chain combines TRBV4-1 with TRBJ2-1; D remains ambiguous. In germline, CDR1 is MGHRA, CDR2 YSYEKL. This CDR3 has 16 amino acids. V gave up 3 bases and J gave up 0 bases, with 12 bases separating them. The CDR3 DNA reads as TGCGCCAGCAGCCAGGTTCTAGGCAGCTCCTACAATGAGCAGTTCTTC. Protein: CASSQVLGSSYNEQFF.

CDR3 bases: TGTGCCAGCAGTTCCGGACGAGTCAATCAGCCCCAGCATTTT. It specifies CASSSGRVNQPQHF. The gene calls are TRBV27 and TRBJ1-5; D unresolved. The CDR3 sequence is 14 residues long. The V gene lost 4 bases and the J gene lost 3 bases, with 10 bases spanning the gap. Looked up from germline, CDR1 is MNHEY and CDR2 is SMNVEV (reference sequence).

This clonotype was seen a handful of times. The V and J genes are TRBV19 and TRBJ2-5; 9 positions match TRBD1. CDR3 length equals 15 residues. V dropped 3 bases and J dropped 5; count of bases not matched to a gene: 7. Germline V CDR1 and CDR2: LNHDA, SQIVND (reference sequence). The CDR3 loop reads CASSIPGTGMETQYF. As DNA, the CDR3 is TGTGCCAGTAGTATCCCTGGGACAGGGATGGAGACCCAGTACTTC.

The rearrangement uses TRBV25-1 and TRBJ1-1; D is unclear. The CDR3 totals 14 residues. Per germline, CDR1 MGHDK and CDR2 SYGVNS. Trimming left V 5 bases short and J 4 bases short, with 14 bases between. CDR3 coding DNA: TGTGCCAGCAGTCCCTACTCTGAGAGCACTGAAGCTTTCTTT. It translates to CASSPYSESTEAFF.

V usage is TRBV29-1 and J usage is TRBJ2-1; D call uncertain. Trimming cost V 0 bases and J 10 bases, with 16 bases left between them. Per germline, CDR1 SQVTM and CDR2 ANQGSEA. This CDR3 region has 14 residues. The CDR3: CSVEDRPDVREQFF. The CDR3 DNA sequence: TGCAGCGTTGAAGACCGTCCCGATGTAAGAGAGCAGTTCTTC.

J is TRBJ1-5 and V is TRBV28; D gene ambiguous. Germline CDR1 MDHEN, CDR2 SYDVKM. CDR3 size: 14 residues. The germline V and J ends were trimmed by 3 bases and 4 bases, with 10 bases remaining between them. The CDR3: CASSLLPRNQPQHF. For the CDR3, the DNA is TGTGCCAGCAGTTTGTTGCCGAGAAATCAGCCCCAGCATTTT.

The V and J genes are TRBV15 and TRBJ1-5, with D unclear. CDR1 is LNHNV and CDR2 is YYDKDF in the germline V gene (reference sequence). The length of the CDR3 is 13 residues. The V end lost 0 bases, the J end lost 7 bases, and 7 bases lay between the germline ends. CDR3 DNA: TGTGCCACCAGCAGAGATCGGAGCCAGCCCCAGCATTTT. This translates into CATSRDRSQPQHF.

The chain employs TRBV7-9 and TRBJ2-1; TRBD1 matches 7 bases. J gave up 10 bases and V 8 bases, and 14 bases lay outside the gene matches. In germline, CDR1 is SEHNR, CDR2 FQNEAQ (reference sequence). The CDR3 contains 14 residues. The CDR3 DNA sequence: TGTGCCAGCGAGGGGGCGGAACCTAATGAGGAGCAGTTCTTC. This translates into CASEGAEPNEEQFF.

A word on this clonotype: Germline and junction disagree at one end, which may indicate a read error. The CDR3 bases are TGTGCTAGCAGCTTAGCCCGGGACAGGGCCCAGTACTTC. Protein: CASSLARDRAQYF. V gene TRBV7-7 combines with J gene TRBJ2-5, with 9 positions matching TRBD1. CDR1 SSHAT and CDR2 FNYEAQ come from the germline V gene (reference sequence). The CDR3 contains 13 residues.

This chain joins TRBV7-9 and TRBJ2-1; D gene unclear. Trimming pared 2 bases from V and 13 bases from J, leaving 0 bases between. Germline values: CDR1 SEHNR, CDR2 FQNEAQ (reference sequence). This CDR3 is 8 amino acids long. Written as DNA, the CDR3 is TGTGCCAGCAGCTTACAGTTCTTC. It is translated as CASSLQFF.

This chain uses TRBV5-4 with TRBJ2-3; weak D call: TRBD2 (7 bases). The CDR3 loop spans 15 amino acids. Germline V gene lookup returns CDR1 SGHNT and CDR2 YYREEE (reference sequence). V was cut by 7 bases and J by 2 bases, with 17 bases left in between. The CDR3 nucleotides are TGTGCCAGCGGGGGGGGCGGTACGAACACAGATACGCAGTATTTT. As protein: CASGGGGTNTDTQYF.

The CDR3 DNA follows: TGTGCCTGGTCCCTTTGGGACAGCGAGCAGTACTTC. It yields the protein CAWSLWDSEQYF. J is TRBJ2-7 and V is TRBV30; 7 nucleotides line up with TRBD1. The CDR3 is made up of 12 amino acids. Germline CDR1 reads GTSNPN; CDR2 reads SVGIG (reference sequence). Trimming cost V 5 bases and J 6 bases; bases outside gene matches: 7.

This chain connects TRBV12-3 or TRBV12-4 to TRBJ2-6; 10 positions agree with TRBD2. The CDR3 loop spans 18 amino acids. The ends lost 6 bases at V and 2 bases at J; junction bases unmatched: 10. CDR3 DNA sequence: TGTGCCAGCAGCTCTTCCGGGACTAGCGCTCCTGGGGCCAACGTCCTGACTTTC. It is translated as CASSSSGTSAPGANVLTF.

The chain has TRBV7-9 and TRBJ1-2; D perhaps matches TRBD1 (5 bases). Between the trimmed V and J ends, which lost 4 bases and 6 bases, there was a span of 18 bases. Germline V gene data show CDR1 as SEHNR and CDR2 as FQNEAQ (reference sequence). The CDR3 is made up of 15 amino acids. CDR3 loop: CASSYGRPGIDGYTF. DNA of the CDR3: TGTGCCAGCAGCTACGGACGGCCAGGGATCGATGGCTACACCTTC. Looking up the rest from reference TRBV7-9 and TRBJ1-2 gives the full variable domain: DTGVSQNPRHKITKRGQNVTFRCDPISEHNRLYWYRQTLGQGPEFLTYFQNEAQLEKSRLLSDRFSAERPKGSFSTLEIQRTEQGDSAMYLCASSYGRPGIDGYTFGSGTRLTVV.

The chain combines TRBV28 with TRBJ2-7; D is unclear. Trimming took 2 bases from V and 9 from J, leaving 8 bases between them. The CDR3 runs 11 residues. Germline CDR1 MDHEN, CDR2 SYDVKM. The CDR3 protein is CASSLGGRQYF. The CDR3 DNA sequence: TGTGCCAGCAGTTTAGGTGGAAGGCAGTACTTC.

The chain has TRBV7-9 and TRBJ1-6; D possibly corresponds to TRBD1 (5 bases). The CDR3 has 14 amino acids. Germline loops: CDR1 SEHNR, CDR2 FQNEAQ (reference sequence). V shed 5 bases and J shed 10 bases, with 15 bases lying between them. The CDR3 reads CASSQTEGSSPLHF. For the CDR3, the DNA is TGTGCCAGCAGCCAGACAGAAGGAAGCTCACCCCTCCACTTT.

This sequence joins TRBV5-6 and TRBJ2-3; D is uncertain. The CDR3 is 17 amino acids. The germline CDR1 and CDR2 sequences are SGHDT and YYEEEE. V shed 0 bases and J shed 0 bases, with 14 bases lying between them. CDR3 protein: CASSLELLGPSTDTQYF. As DNA, the CDR3 is TGTGCCAGCAGCTTGGAACTCCTGGGTCCGAGCACAGATACGCAGTATTTT. Full variable domain (rest looked up from reference TRBV5-6 and TRBJ2-3): DAGVTQSPTHLIKTRGQQVTLRCSPKSGHDTVSWYQQALGQGPQFIFQYYEEEERQRGNFPDRFSGHQFPNYSSELNVNALLLGDSALYLCASSLELLGPSTDTQYFGPGTRLTVL.

This clonotype was counted between two and nine times. A junction boundary mismatches the germline segment, possibly from a read error. This chain uses TRBV10-3 with TRBJ1-1, with a tentative D call TRBD1 (5 bases). CDR1 ENHRY and CDR2 SYGVKD come from the germline V gene. CDR3 length: 15 residues. The CDR3 reads CAISESGHMNTEAFF. In nucleotides, the CDR3 is TGTGCCATCAGTGAGTCGGGGCACATGAACACTGAGGCTTTCTTT.

This sequence joins TRBV27 and TRBJ2-3, with D possibly matching TRBD2 (6 bases). This CDR3 comprises 15 residues. Germline V gene data show CDR1 as MNHEY and CDR2 as SMNVEV (reference sequence). V was clipped by 4 bases and J by 5 bases, with 16 bases between them. The CDR3 reads CASSSAGRKGDTQYF. The CDR3, as DNA: TGTGCCAGCAGTTCCGCAGGGAGGAAGGGAGATACGCAGTATTTT.

The chain employs TRBV10-2 and TRBJ2-2; tentative D call: TRBD2 (6 bases). The V end lost 2 bases, the J end lost 0 bases, and 10 bases lay between the germline ends. Germline assignment: CDR1 WSHSY and CDR2 SAAADI. The CDR3 contains 16 residues. The CDR3 is CASSESSGANTGELFF. The CDR3 bases are TGCGCCAGCAGTGAGAGTAGCGGAGCGAACACCGGGGAGCTGTTTTTT.

The rearrangement uses TRBV7-2 and TRBJ2-7, with unresolved D. The CDR3 sequence is 13 residues long. Per germline, CDR1 SGHTA and CDR2 FQGNSA. The V end was cut by 4 bases, the J end by 4 bases, with 11 bases between. The CDR3 DNA reads as TGTGCCAGCAGCTCACCGGATGGGTACGAGCAGTACTTC. Encoded protein: CASSSPDGYEQYF.

A few counts support this clonotype. The genes are TRBV20-1 and TRBJ2-7; 8 nucleotides match TRBD1. The CDR3 length is 15 residues. V shed 1 base and J 4 bases; nucleotides not matched to a gene: 9. Germline loops: CDR1 DFQATT, CDR2 SNEGSKA (reference sequence). The CDR3 DNA reads as TGCAGTGCTAGAGCCAGAGGACAGGGCGTATACGAGCAGTACTTC. It is translated as CSARARGQGVYEQYF.

This rearrangement joins TRBV12-3 or TRBV12-4 to TRBJ2-5; the D gene is possibly TRBD2 (5 bases). V shed 5 bases and J shed 0 bases, with 16 bases lying between them. The CDR3 runs 16 residues. CDR3 sequence (DNA): TGTGCCAGCAGTAAGAGGTCTAGCAACTACCAAGAGACCCAGTACTTC. Protein product: CASSKRSSNYQETQYF.

This clonotype was seen just once. The junction and the germline gene differ at one end; a read error may be behind it. The chain joins TRBV7-7 to TRBJ2-3; tentative D call: TRBD2 (5 bases). Looked up from germline, CDR1 is SSHAT and CDR2 is FNYEAQ (reference sequence). There are 15 residues in the CDR3. CDR3 sequence reads: CASSLGRGSTDTQYF. The CDR3 DNA follows: TGTGCTAGCAGCTTAGGGAGAGGTAGCACAGATACGCAGTATTTT. Drawing the rest from reference TRBV7-7 and TRBJ2-3, the complete variable domain is GAGVSQSPRYKVTKRGQDVTLRCDPISSHATLYWYQQALGQGPEFLTYFNYEAQPDKSGLPSDRFSAERPEGSISTLTIQRTEQRDSAMYRCASSLGRGSTDTQYFGPGTRLTVL.

The chain joins TRBV19 to TRBJ1-2; 7 bases are shared with TRBD1. The CDR3 is 14 residues long. Germline loops: CDR1 LNHDA, CDR2 SQIVND (reference sequence). V shed 5 bases and J 3 bases; nucleotides not matched to a gene: 6. CDR3 sequence: CASSADREDYGYTF. The CDR3 region has the DNA TGTGCCAGTAGTGCCGACAGGGAGGACTATGGCTACACCTTC.